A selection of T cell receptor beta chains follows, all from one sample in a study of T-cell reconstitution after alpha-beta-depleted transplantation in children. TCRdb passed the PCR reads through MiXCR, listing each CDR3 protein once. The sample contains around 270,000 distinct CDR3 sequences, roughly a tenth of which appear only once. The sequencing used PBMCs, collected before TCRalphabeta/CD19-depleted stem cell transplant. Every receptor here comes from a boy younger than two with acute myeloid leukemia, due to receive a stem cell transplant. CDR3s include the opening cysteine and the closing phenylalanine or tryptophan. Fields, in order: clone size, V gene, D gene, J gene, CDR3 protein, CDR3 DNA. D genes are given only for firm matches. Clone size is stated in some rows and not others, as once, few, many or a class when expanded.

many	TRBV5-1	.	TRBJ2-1	CASSLGSGWGLNEQFF	TGCGCCAGCAGCTTGGGTTCGGGGTGGGGACTCAATGAGCAGTTCTTC
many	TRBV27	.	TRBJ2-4	CASSLQSPWTLAKNIQYF	TGTGCCAGCAGTCTCCAATCCCCATGGACTCTAGCCAAAAACATTCAGTACTTC
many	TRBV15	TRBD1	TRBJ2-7	CATSRDGTGKLYEQYF	TGTGCCACCAGCAGAGATGGGACAGGGAAACTCTACGAGCAGTACTTC
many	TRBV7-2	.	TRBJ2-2	CASMRWGLGELFF	TGTGCCAGCATGAGATGGGGTCTCGGGGAGCTGTTTTTT
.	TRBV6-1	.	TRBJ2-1	CASSDKAGAGSNEQFF	TGTGCCAGCAGTGACAAGGCAGGGGCCGGGTCAAATGAGCAGTTCTTC
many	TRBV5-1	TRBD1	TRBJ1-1	CASSFSGTGASLMNTEAFF	TGCGCCAGCAGCTTTTCCGGGACAGGGGCTTCCCTTATGAACACTGAAGCTTTCTTT
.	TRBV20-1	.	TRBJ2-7	CSASSQLGHLHEQYF	TGCAGTGCTAGTTCTCAGCTGGGACACCTCCACGAGCAGTACTTC
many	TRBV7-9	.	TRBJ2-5	CASSPGGVLQETQYF	TGTGCCAGCAGCCCTGGAGGGGTACTGCAAGAGACCCAGTACTTC
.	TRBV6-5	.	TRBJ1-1	CASSYLPRQNTEAFF	TGTGCCAGCAGTTACTTGCCTCGACAGAACACTGAAGCTTTCTTT
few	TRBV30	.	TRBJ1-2	CAWSVTGRGYTF	TGTGCCTGGAGTGTAACCGGGCGGGGCTACACCTTC
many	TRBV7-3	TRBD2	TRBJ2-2	CASSFRGLANTGELFF	TGTGCCAGCAGCTTTAGAGGACTAGCGAACACCGGGGAGCTGTTTTTT
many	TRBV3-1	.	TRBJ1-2	CASSLDSHGYTF	TGTGCCAGCAGCCTAGACAGTCATGGCTACACCTTC
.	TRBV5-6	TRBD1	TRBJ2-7	CASRYGTGVTEQYF	TGTGCCAGCAGATACGGGACAGGGGTGACCGAGCAGTACTTC
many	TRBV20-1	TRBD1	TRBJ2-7	CSARDVPGTGDYEQYF	TGCAGTGCTAGAGACGTCCCCGGGACAGGAGACTACGAGCAGTACTTC
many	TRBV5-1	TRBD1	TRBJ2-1	CASSVVQGAYEQFF	TGCGCCAGCAGCGTCGTACAGGGGGCGTATGAGCAGTTCTTC
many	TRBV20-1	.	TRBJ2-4	CSARVEGWNIQYF	TGCAGTGCTAGGGTCGAGGGTTGGAACATTCAGTACTTC
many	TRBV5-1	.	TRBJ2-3	CASSLVTADTQYF	TGCGCCAGCAGCTTGGTGACCGCAGATACGCAGTATTTT
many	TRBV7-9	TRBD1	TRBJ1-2	CASGWDRMGGYTF	TGTGCCAGCGGATGGGACAGGATGGGTGGCTACACCTTC
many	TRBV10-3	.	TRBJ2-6	CAISVDPPGSSGANVLTF	TGTGCCATCAGCGTAGACCCTCCGGGAAGCTCTGGGGCCAACGTCCTGACTTTC
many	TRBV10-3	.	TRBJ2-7	CAIRRDGAYEQYF	TGTGCCATCAGGCGGGACGGAGCCTACGAGCAGTACTTC
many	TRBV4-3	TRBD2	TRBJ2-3	CASSQDRSGAGGPSDTQYF	TGCGCCAGCAGCCAAGATCGGAGCGGAGCGGGAGGGCCCTCGGATACGCAGTATTTT
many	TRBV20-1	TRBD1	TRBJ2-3	CSARTGVTDTQYF	TGCAGTGCGCGGACAGGGGTAACAGATACGCAGTATTTT
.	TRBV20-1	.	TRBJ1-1	CSASRDTEAFF	TGCAGTGCTTCCCGGGACACTGAAGCTTTCTTT
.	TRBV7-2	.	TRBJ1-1	CASSFGQFYTEAFF	TGTGCCAGCAGCTTCGGACAGTTCTACACTGAAGCTTTCTTT
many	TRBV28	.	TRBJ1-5	CASSPPASFSNQPQHF	TGTGCCAGCAGTCCCCCGGCATCGTTTAGCAATCAGCCCCAGCATTTT
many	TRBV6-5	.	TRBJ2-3	CASSSVWDTLTDTQYF	TGTGCCAGCAGTTCCGTTTGGGACACACTCACAGATACGCAGTATTTT
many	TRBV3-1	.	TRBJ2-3	CASSPWTYTDTQYF	TGTGCCAGCAGCCCCTGGACCTACACAGATACGCAGTATTTT
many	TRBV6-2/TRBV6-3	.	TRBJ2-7	CASSSSRYEQYF	TGTGCCAGCAGTTCCTCCCGGTACGAGCAGTACTTC
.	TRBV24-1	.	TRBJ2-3	CATSDFLQGTDTQYF	TGTGCCACCAGTGATTTCCTCCAGGGTACAGATACGCAGTATTTT
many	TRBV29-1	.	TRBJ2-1	CSGGLRYSYNEQFF	TGCAGCGGTGGACTTCGATACTCCTACAATGAGCAGTTCTTC
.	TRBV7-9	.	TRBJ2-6	CASTRSSVLTF	TGTGCCAGCACCCGTTCCAGCGTCCTGACTTTC
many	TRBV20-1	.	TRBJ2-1	CSARGLAPGVEQFF	TGCAGTGCTAGAGGGCTAGCCCCAGGGGTTGAGCAGTTCTTC
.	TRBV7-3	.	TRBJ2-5	CASSPGGRKTQYF	TGTGCCAGCAGCCCCGGGGGCCGGAAGACCCAGTACTTC
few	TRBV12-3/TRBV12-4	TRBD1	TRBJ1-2	CASSQFDRGRHGYTF	TGTGCCAGCAGTCAATTCGACAGGGGGCGGCATGGCTACACCTTC
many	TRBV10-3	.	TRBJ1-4	CAISGAGSNEKLFF	TGTGCCATCAGTGGAGCAGGGTCTAATGAAAAACTGTTTTTT
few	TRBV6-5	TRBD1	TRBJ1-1	CASSSQGARAFF	TGTGCCAGCAGTTCCCAGGGGGCACGAGCTTTCTTT
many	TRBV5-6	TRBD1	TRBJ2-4	CASSLPYRGGGNIQYF	TGTGCCAGCAGCTTGCCGTATCGAGGGGGCGGGAACATTCAGTACTTC
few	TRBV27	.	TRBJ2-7	CASSIRQFKFSFRQYF	TGTGCCAGCAGTATCCGACAGTTCAAGTTTTCGTTTAGGCAGTACTTC
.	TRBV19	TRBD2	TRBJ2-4	CASSIGTSRTKNIQYF	TGTGCCAGTAGTATAGGGACTAGCAGAACCAAAAACATTCAGTACTTC
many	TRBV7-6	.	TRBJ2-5	CASSLATGSFRETQYF	TGTGCCAGCAGCTTAGCGACTGGCAGTTTCAGAGAGACCCAGTACTTC
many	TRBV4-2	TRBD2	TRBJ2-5	CASSLTSGRAGETQYF	TGTGCCAGCAGCCTTACTAGCGGGAGGGCCGGAGAGACCCAGTACTTC
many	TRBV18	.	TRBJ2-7	CASSPRGLYEQYF	TGTGCCAGCTCACCACGGGGCCTTTACGAGCAGTACTTC
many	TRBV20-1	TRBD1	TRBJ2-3	CSARAGTEITDTQYF	TGCAGTGCTAGGGCCGGGACAGAGATCACAGATACGCAGTATTTT
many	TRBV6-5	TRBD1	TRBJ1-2	CASRQGVNYGYTF	TGTGCCAGCAGACAGGGGGTGAACTATGGCTACACCTTC
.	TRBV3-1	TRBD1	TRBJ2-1	CAFSHDGQGAGGYNEQFF	TGTGCCTTCAGTCATGACGGACAGGGGGCGGGAGGGTACAATGAGCAGTTCTTC
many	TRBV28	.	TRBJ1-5	CASSLLGGGQPQHF	TGTGCCAGCAGTTTATTGGGGGGCGGTCAGCCCCAGCATTTT
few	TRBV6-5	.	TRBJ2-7	CASSSPRGPYEQYF	TGTGCCAGCAGTTCCCCACGGGGCCCCTACGAGCAGTACTTC
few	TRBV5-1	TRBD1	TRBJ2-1	CASSLSRQGNNEQFF	TGCGCCAGCAGCTTGTCGAGACAGGGGAACAATGAGCAGTTCTTC
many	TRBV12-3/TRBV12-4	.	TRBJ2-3	CASTWTGGPDTQYF	TGTGCCAGCACCTGGACCGGGGGACCAGATACGCAGTATTTT
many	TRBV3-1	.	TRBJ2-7	CASSQGDPYEQYF	TGTGCCAGCAGCCAAGGGGATCCCTACGAGCAGTACTTC
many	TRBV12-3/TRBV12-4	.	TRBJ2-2	CASSFLGGLTGELFF	TGTGCCAGCAGCTTCCTGGGAGGACTTACCGGGGAGCTGTTTTTT
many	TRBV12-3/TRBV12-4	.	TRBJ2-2	CASRQGSKNGELFF	TGTGCCAGCAGACAGGGTAGTAAGAACGGGGAGCTGTTTTTT
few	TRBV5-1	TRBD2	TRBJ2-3	CASSVLPSGPDTQYF	TGCGCCAGCAGCGTTTTGCCTAGCGGGCCAGATACGCAGTATTTT
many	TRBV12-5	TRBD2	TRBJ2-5	CASGPDPGGYLQETQYF	TGTGCTAGTGGCCCCGATCCGGGGGGGTATCTCCAAGAGACCCAGTACTTC
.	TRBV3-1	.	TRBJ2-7	CASSQVSGPYEQYF	TGTGCCAGCAGCCAAGTGAGCGGGCCCTACGAGCAGTACTTC
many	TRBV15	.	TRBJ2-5	CATSRVGETQYF	TGTGCCACCAGCAGAGTGGGGGAGACCCAGTACTTC
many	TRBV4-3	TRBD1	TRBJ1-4	CASSLTGATTNEKLFF	TGCGCCAGCAGCCTCACAGGGGCTACAACTAATGAAAAACTGTTTTTT
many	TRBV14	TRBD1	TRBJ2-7	CASSPPTGTGAYEQYF	TGTGCCAGCAGTCCCCCGACCGGGACAGGGGCCTACGAGCAGTACTTC